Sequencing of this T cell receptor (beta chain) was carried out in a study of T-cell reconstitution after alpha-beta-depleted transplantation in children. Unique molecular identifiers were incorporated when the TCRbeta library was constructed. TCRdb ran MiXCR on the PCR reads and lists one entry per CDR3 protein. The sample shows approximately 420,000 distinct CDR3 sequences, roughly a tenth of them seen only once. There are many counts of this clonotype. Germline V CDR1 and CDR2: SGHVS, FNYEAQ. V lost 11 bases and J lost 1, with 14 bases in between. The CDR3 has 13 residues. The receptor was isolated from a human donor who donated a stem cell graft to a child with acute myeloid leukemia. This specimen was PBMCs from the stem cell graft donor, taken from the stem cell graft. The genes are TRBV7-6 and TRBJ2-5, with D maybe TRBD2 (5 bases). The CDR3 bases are TGTGCCTCCGGGGTCTCCTTCCAAGAGACCCAGTACTTC. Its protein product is CASGVSFQETQYF.